These 32 T cell receptor beta chains originate from one sample sequenced in a study of control samples from healthy donors and cancer patients. Sequenced by immunoSEQ multiplex PCR; TCRdb stores in-frame clones only, minus some. The repertoire has about 85,000 clones, about 90% of them found once; the top ten carry roughly 6%. What was sequenced was blood. The receptors were sampled from a man aged 45-65 years in good health.

The rearrangement joins TRBV6-5 to TRBJ2-3; weak D call: TRBD2 (6 bases). V lost 4 bases and J lost 1, with 15 bases in between. The CDR3 is 16 amino acids. CDR1 MNHEY and CDR2 SVGAGI come from the germline V gene. The CDR3 region has the DNA TGTGCCAGCAGTTGGCAGGGAAGGAGGGGCACAGATACGCAGTATTTT. This codes for CASSWQGRRGTDTQYF.

The rearrangement links TRBV30 to TRBJ1-1; D is perhaps TRBD1 (6 bases). CDR3 size: 14 residues. The germline CDR1 and CDR2 sequences are GTSNPN and SVGIG (reference sequence). Trimming pared 2 bases from V and 3 bases from J, leaving 13 bases between. The CDR3 DNA reads as TGTGCCTGGAGTCCGCCGACAGGCCACACTGAAGCTTTCTTT. Its translation: CAWSPPTGHTEAFF.

This chain joins TRBV5-6 and TRBJ2-3, with D unclear. Trimming shortened V by 3 bases and J by 1 base, and 12 bases separated the two germline ends. Germline V gives CDR1 SGHDT, CDR2 YYEEEE. The CDR3 is made up of 15 amino acids. The CDR3 reads CASSSLDTRTDTQYF. The CDR3 region has the DNA TGTGCCAGCAGCTCTCTAGACACTCGCACAGATACGCAGTATTTT.

The chain carries TRBV11-3 and TRBJ2-2; D is ambiguous. There are 13 residues in the CDR3. Germline V gives CDR1 SGHNT, CDR2 YENEEA. Trimming shortened V by 5 bases and J by 1 base, and 5 bases separated the two germline ends. The CDR3 protein is CASSQENTGELFF. CDR3 DNA: TGTGCCAGCAGCCAGGAGAACACCGGGGAGCTGTTTTTT.

The J gene is TRBJ1-5, the V gene TRBV19; TRBD1 is a possible D gene (6 bases). V gave up 10 bases and J gave up 1 base, with 23 bases separating them. Germline CDR1 reads LNHDA; CDR2 reads SQIVND (reference sequence). The CDR3 has 17 amino acids. The CDR3 DNA sequence: TGTGCCACCGACCCACGCAGGGAAGGGGGAAGCAATCAGCCCCAGCATTTT. This sequence encodes CATDPRREGGSNQPQHF.

The chain employs TRBV29-1 and TRBJ1-1; a possible D gene is TRBD1 (6 bases). V lost 5 bases to trimming and J lost 11 bases, with 15 bases between them. CDR1 and CDR2 from the germline V gene are SQVTM and ANQGSEA. The length of the CDR3 is 11 residues. The CDR3 DNA reads as TGCAGCGTTTCGACAGGACAGACGGCTTTCTTT. It is translated as CSVSTGQTAFF. Combining the CDR3 with reference TRBV29-1 and TRBJ1-1 gives the whole variable domain SAVISQKPSRDICQRGTSLTIQCQVDSQVTMMFWYRQQPGQSLTLIATANQGSEATYESGFVIDKFPISRPNLTFSTLTVSNMSPEDSSIYLCSVSTGQTAFFGQGTRLTVV.

In its sample, this clone was seen once. The genes are TRBV5-1 and TRBJ2-7; tentative D call: TRBD2 (6 bases). Deletions cut 0 bases from V and 4 bases from J, with 8 bases between. The CDR3 sequence is 13 residues long. Germline V CDR1 and CDR2: SGHRS, YFSETQ. The CDR3 protein is CASSLAGTYEQYF. CDR3 nucleotides: TGCGCCAGCAGCTTGGCCGGGACTTACGAGCAGTACTTC.

The sample holds one count of this clone. The chain employs TRBV21-1 and TRBJ2-3; the DNA was not used to check the table's D call, TRBD1. TRBV21-1 is a documented pseudogene. The CDR3 is 18 residues long. CDR3 protein: CASSTDWTGRGLEDTQYF. The CDR3 coding sequence is TGTGCCAGCAGCACCGATTGGACAGGGCGAGGACTGGAGGATACGCAGTATTTT.

This chain joins TRBV2 and TRBJ2-5; 13 bases agree with TRBD2. The V gene's germline CDR1 is SNHLY and CDR2 FYNNEI. The CDR3 contains 16 residues. J gave up 4 bases and V 8 bases, and 10 bases lay outside the gene matches. The CDR3 bases are TGTGCCAGCGCAACTAGCGGGGGGGCCGAAGGAGAGACCCAGTACTTC. It translates to CASATSGGAEGETQYF. The variable domain in full, with the rest retrieved from reference TRBV2 and TRBJ2-5, is EPEVTQTPSHQVTQMGQEVILRCVPISNHLYFYWYRQILGQKVEFLVSFYNNEISEKSEIFDDQFSVERPDGSNFTLKIRSTKLEDSAMYFCASATSGGAEGETQYFGPGTRLLVL.

This chain uses TRBV5-4 with TRBJ2-7; D is ambiguous. In germline, CDR1 is SGHNT, CDR2 YYREEE (reference sequence). V gave up 2 bases and J gave up 0 bases, with 9 bases separating them. The CDR3 has 14 residues. The CDR3 DNA reads TGTGCCAGCAGCTTTCAGGCGAGCTCCTACGAGCAGTACTTC. As protein: CASSFQASSYEQYF.

J is TRBJ1-3 and V is TRBV27, with D unresolved. Germline CDR1 and CDR2: MNHEY and SMNVEV (reference sequence). The ends were cut back, 4 bases at V and 0 bases at J, with 10 bases in the middle. The CDR3 runs to 15 residues. The CDR3: CASSSSSYSGNTIYF. The DNA of the CDR3 is TGTGCCAGCAGTTCGAGCAGTTACTCTGGAAACACCATATATTTT.

The chain couples TRBV4-1 to TRBJ2-3; no clear D gene. V gave up 5 bases and J gave up 4 bases, with 13 bases separating them. Germline-derived CDR1 and CDR2 are MGHRA and YSYEKL. This CDR3 has 14 amino acids. The CDR3 DNA reads as TGCGCCAGCAGCGCGCGGATCCTCGCAGATACGCAGTATTTT. This sequence encodes CASSARILADTQYF.

This chain connects TRBV19 to TRBJ1-1; no clear D gene. Per germline, CDR1 LNHDA and CDR2 SQIVND (reference sequence). V was cut by 7 bases and J by 6 bases, with 9 bases left in between. The CDR3 totals 11 residues. The CDR3 DNA is TGTGCCAGTACTCGGTGGCCTGAAGCTTTCTTT. Translation: CASTRWPEAFF.

V and J are TRBV6-5 and TRBJ2-7; D possibly corresponds to TRBD2 (6 bases). With 0 bases removed from V and 2 bases from J, the gap between germline ends came to 11 bases. CDR3 length: 15 amino acids. CDR1 MNHEY and CDR2 SVGAGI come from the germline V gene. CDR3 bases: TGTGCCAGCAGTTACTCGGAGGGGCACCCCTACGAGCAGTACTTC. It codes for CASSYSEGHPYEQYF.

This chain joins TRBV29-1 and TRBJ2-7; no reliable D call. Germline V gives CDR1 SQVTM, CDR2 ANQGSEA. This CDR3 is 16 amino acids long. The V gene lost 0 bases and the J gene lost 1 base, with 16 bases spanning the gap. The CDR3 spells CSVEDFPSEGSYEQYF. In DNA, the CDR3 is TGCAGCGTTGAAGATTTCCCCTCGGAAGGTTCCTACGAGCAGTACTTC.

V usage is TRBV29-1 and J usage is TRBJ1-1; D remains unclear. Germline CDR1 is SQVTM and CDR2 is ANQGSEA. V gave up 6 bases and J gave up 6 bases, with 8 bases separating them. The CDR3 runs to 10 residues. As DNA, the CDR3 is TGCAGCGTCGCAGATTCTGAAGCTTTCTTT. Its protein product is CSVADSEAFF.

This rearrangement joins TRBV28 to TRBJ2-1; D might be TRBD1 or TRBD2, each matching 5 bases. The CDR3 length is 15 residues. V was cut by 4 bases and J by 6 bases, with 16 bases left in between. Germline lookup yields CDR1 MDHEN and CDR2 SYDVKM. This CDR3 is CASSSPLSGTNEQFF. Written as DNA, the CDR3 is TGTGCCAGCAGTTCCCCGCTCAGTGGGACCAATGAGCAGTTCTTC.

The chain has TRBV12-1 and TRBJ2-4; TRBD2 reflects the table's D call only, with no check against the DNA. TRBV12-1 is described as a pseudogene. The CDR3 spans 15 residues. CDR3 loop: CASSAPGLKKNIQYF. CDR3 DNA: TGTGCCAGCAGCGCCCCGGGACTCAAAAAAAACATTCAGTACTTC.

This clone is deemed medium-sized. The genes are TRBV10-3 and TRBJ1-2, with a tentative D call TRBD1 (6 bases). This CDR3 spans 14 amino acids. V lost 0 bases, J lost 8 bases, and 13 bases lay in between. In germline, CDR1 is ENHRY, CDR2 SYGVKD. The CDR3 protein is CAISESDRMEGYTF. In DNA form, the CDR3 reads TGTGCCATCAGTGAGTCTGACAGGATGGAGGGCTACACCTTC.

This clone was observed once. The chain uses TRBV6-5 and TRBJ2-5, with D possibly matching TRBD2 (7 bases). Germline lookup yields CDR1 MNHEY and CDR2 SVGAGI. The V end was cut by 6 bases, the J end by 12 bases, with 26 bases between. This CDR3 comprises 15 residues. The CDR3 sequence: CASRYSGDINKREYF. CDR3 bases: TGTGCCAGCAGGTACAGCGGGGACATTAATAAGAGAGAGTACTTC.

This rearrangement joins TRBV23-1 to TRBJ1-3; D is uncertain. TRBV23-1 has ORF status, its function being uncertain. This CDR3 contains 11 residues. V lost 6 bases to trimming and J lost 2 bases, with 2 bases between them. This chain's CDR3 is CASSPGNTIYF. CDR3 coding DNA: TGCGCCAGCAGCCCTGGAAACACCATATATTTT.

The chain recombines TRBV13 with TRBJ1-1; weak D call: TRBD1 (5 bases). There are 15 residues in the CDR3. Germline CDR1 and CDR2: PRHDT and FYEKMQ (reference sequence). Between the trimmed V and J ends, which lost 5 bases and 1 base, there was a span of 14 bases. CDR3: CASSPRGAGNTEAFF. The CDR3 region has the DNA TGTGCCAGCAGCCCTCGGGGCGCGGGGAACACTGAAGCTTTCTTT.

V gene TRBV19 combines with J gene TRBJ1-2; weak D call: TRBD1 (6 bases). Trimming cost V 4 bases and J 8 bases, with 14 bases left between them. CDR3 size: 13 residues. Germline V gene data show CDR1 as LNHDA and CDR2 as SQIVND (reference sequence). The DNA for the CDR3 is TGTGCCAGTAGTACCGATTACAGGGTCGGCTACACCTTC. It codes for CASSTDYRVGYTF.

The CDR3 spells CASSELSSYGYTF. For the CDR3, the DNA is TGCGCCAGCAGTGAGTTGTCGTCCTATGGCTACACCTTC. This chain links TRBV10-2 with TRBJ1-2; D remains ambiguous. V was trimmed by 1 base and J by 4 bases, leaving 7 bases between them. The CDR3 is made up of 13 amino acids. Looked up from germline, CDR1 is WSHSY and CDR2 is SAAADI.

The chain has TRBV5-5 and TRBJ1-4; 9 bases map to TRBD1. V trimming: 5 bases; J trimming: 8 bases; junction bases outside the gene matches: 10. CDR3 length equals 15 residues. From germline, CDR1 is SGHKS and CDR2 YYEKEE (reference sequence). CDR3 bases: TGTGCCAGCAGGGAAGACAGGGGGGGTAACGAAAAACTGTTTTTT. Protein: CASREDRGGNEKLFF.

The CDR3: CASSLGAGQGSDTQYF. DNA of the CDR3: TGCGCCAGCAGCTTGGGCGCAGGGCAGGGATCAGATACGCAGTATTTT. The genes are TRBV5-1 and TRBJ2-3; D might be TRBD1 (5 bases). The ends were cut back, 0 bases at V and 4 bases at J, with 15 bases in the middle. From germline, CDR1 is SGHRS and CDR2 YFSETQ. The CDR3 is made up of 16 amino acids.

The chain recombines TRBV6-5 with TRBJ2-3; D is tentatively TRBD1 or TRBD2 (5 bases each). This CDR3 comprises 14 residues. Germline CDR1 reads MNHEY; CDR2 reads SVGAGI. V was shortened by 6 bases and J by 2 bases, with 12 bases between the two germline ends. The CDR3 DNA reads as TGTGCCAGCAGCTCTGGGACGGCCACAGATACGCAGTATTTT. Its translation is CASSSGTATDTQYF.

The chain recombines TRBV29-1 with TRBJ2-5; 12 positions match TRBD1. The germline CDR1 and CDR2 sequences are SQVTM and ANQGSEA. The CDR3 is 17 residues long. Trimming removed 4 bases from V and 1 base from J; junction bases left unmatched: 10. CDR3 in amino acids: CSVVRPRDRGPQETQYF. DNA of the CDR3: TGCAGCGTTGTAAGACCCCGGGACAGGGGGCCCCAAGAGACCCAGTACTTC. The full variable domain, rest sourced from reference TRBV29-1 and TRBJ2-5, is SAVISQKPSRDICQRGTSLTIQCQVDSQVTMMFWYRQQPGQSLTLIATANQGSEATYESGFVIDKFPISRPNLTFSTLTVSNMSPEDSSIYLCSVVRPRDRGPQETQYFGPGTRLLVL.

The genes are TRBV2 and TRBJ2-2, with unresolved D. CDR3 length: 11 amino acids. V lost 1 base and J 8 bases, leaving 2 bases between the germline ends. Germline CDR1 and CDR2: SNHLY and FYNNEI. The CDR3 sequence: CASSEGGELFF. The CDR3 coding sequence is TGTGCCAGCAGTGAAGGAGGGGAGCTGTTTTTT. Supplemented by reference TRBV2 and TRBJ2-2, the full variable domain reads EPEVTQTPSHQVTQMGQEVILRCVPISNHLYFYWYRQILGQKVEFLVSFYNNEISEKSEIFDDQFSVERPDGSNFTLKIRSTKLEDSAMYFCASSEGGELFFGEGSRLTVL.

This clone was counted ten times or more. The CDR3 sequence: CASSTGENSPLHF. The DNA of the CDR3 is TGTGCCAGCAGTACAGGGGAAAATTCACCCCTCCACTTT. The chain couples TRBV6-5 to TRBJ1-6; the match to TRBD1 covers 7 bases. The CDR3 extends over 13 amino acids. Unmatched junction bases numbered 2, after V lost 5 bases and J lost 7 bases. The germline CDR1 and CDR2 sequences are MNHEY and SVGAGI.

The rearrangement links TRBV5-1 to TRBJ2-1; unclear D gene. V lost 0 bases and J 0 bases, leaving 10 bases between the germline ends. This CDR3 is 16 amino acids long. The germline V gene has CDR1 SGHRS and CDR2 YFSETQ. CDR3 sequence reads: CASSLAALSSYNEQFF. The DNA of the CDR3 is TGCGCCAGCAGCTTGGCAGCCTTAAGCTCCTACAATGAGCAGTTCTTC.

The chain recombines TRBV11-2 with TRBJ2-6, with D perhaps matching TRBD2 (5 bases). In germline, CDR1 is SGHAT, CDR2 FQNNGV. This CDR3 is 16 amino acids long. The germline V and J ends were trimmed by 5 bases and 0 bases, with 11 bases remaining between them. CDR3 nucleotides: TGTGCCAGCAGCAGTGGGAGATTCTCTGGGGCCAACGTCCTGACTTTC. It specifies CASSSGRFSGANVLTF.